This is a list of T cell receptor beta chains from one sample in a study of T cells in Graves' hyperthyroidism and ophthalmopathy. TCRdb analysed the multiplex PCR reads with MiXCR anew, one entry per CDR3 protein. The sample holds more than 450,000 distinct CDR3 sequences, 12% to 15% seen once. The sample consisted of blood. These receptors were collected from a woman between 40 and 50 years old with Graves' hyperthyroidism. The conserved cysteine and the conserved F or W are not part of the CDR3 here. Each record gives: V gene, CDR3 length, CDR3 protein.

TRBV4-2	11	ASSQVGGNIQY
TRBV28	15	ASSSLPGAQMTDTQY
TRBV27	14	ASRSSGRGNTGELF
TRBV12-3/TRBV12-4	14	ASSSPTGGFTDTQY
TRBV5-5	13	ASSSRLAGAGELF
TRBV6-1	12	ASRLGARGDTQY
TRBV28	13	ASSVTSGRTYEQY
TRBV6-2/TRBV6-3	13	ASRPWTWSPYEQY
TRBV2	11	ASRTSGNPPQY
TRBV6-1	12	ASSEAGAGDGYT
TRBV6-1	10	ASSQDESEQY
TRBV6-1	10	ASRRINQPQH
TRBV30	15	AWSVLGLGSGANVLT
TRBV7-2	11	ASSLTKGETQY
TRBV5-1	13	ASSADLSSYNEQF
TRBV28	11	ASTLTEVDIQY
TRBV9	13	ASSDRDRGADTQY
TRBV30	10	AWGRSGNTIY
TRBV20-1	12	SATPGRSTGELF
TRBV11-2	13	ASSLFGRSTDTQY
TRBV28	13	ASSFGDRGIYEQY
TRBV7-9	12	ASSSGTSLGEQY
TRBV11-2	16	ASSLGTSGRLLSETQY
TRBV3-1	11	ASSQDRGNEQF
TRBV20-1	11	SAPGTATSPLH
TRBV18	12	ASSTSWGNTEAF
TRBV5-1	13	ASRDGTGGSYEQY
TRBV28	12	ASSDSGRSYEQY
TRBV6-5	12	ASSYRKGEDGYT
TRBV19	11	ASSIGGGQPQH
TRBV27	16	ASSFASASGSTYNEQF
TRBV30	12	AWTLGTGNTEAF
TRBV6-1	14	ASNREHLISGNTIY
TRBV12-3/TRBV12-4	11	ASSLEEGLVAF
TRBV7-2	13	ASSPTSPPLREQY
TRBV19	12	ASSIPRSPETQY
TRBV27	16	ASSLWPPLAASYNEQF
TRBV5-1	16	ASSYFDISRTAVGGYT
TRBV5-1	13	ASSLAAGASYEQY
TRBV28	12	ASSFLDGNQPQH